The clone carrying this T cell receptor beta chain was found once. A much bigger clone sits one base away, suggesting this may be a read error. This sample was taken from a study of shared clonotypes between healthy human individuals. Naive CD8 cells lacked CD45RO, underwent positive selection for CCR7 and left out terminally differentiated effector memory CD45RA+ cells. Sorted-subset replicate PCRs used 200 ng DNA, around 27,000 T cell genomes. Here immunoSEQ multiplex PCR was the method, and the copy in TCRdb shows in-frame clones only, minus some. The repertoire holds under 2,000,000 clones, with approximately 94% as singletons. This sequence originates from a man aged 18 to 35 in good health. Sequencing input: naive CD8+ T cells sorted from blood.

CDR3 in DNA: TGTGCCAGCAGGTTTTCCTACGAGCAGTACTTC. As protein: CASRFSYEQYF. The rearrangement joins TRBV11-2 to TRBJ2-7; no definite D call. This CDR3 contains 11 residues. With 6 bases removed from V and 1 base from J, the gap between germline ends came to 4 bases. CDR1 and CDR2 from the germline V gene are SGHAT and FQNNGV.